In its sample, the clone carrying this TCR beta chain was seen many times. The data were taken from a study of Graves' ophthalmopathy and Graves' hyperthyroidism. Amplification of TCR beta CDR3 regions used RNA transcripts. The workflow started with a first-round RT-PCR run with HTBI primers and then moved on to a second-round multiplex PCR. TCRdb itself ran the multiplex PCR reads through MiXCR, one entry per CDR3 protein. Altogether hundreds of thousands of distinct CDR3 sequences are present, approximately 21% being singletons, with the ten largest covering 2.5% to 3.5%. Fresh peripheral blood, roughly 10 ml, was the PBMC source. Unmatched junction bases numbered 3, after V lost 4 bases and J lost 1 base. The CDR3 length is 13 residues. Germline V gene data show CDR1 as DFQATT and CDR2 as SNEGSKA (reference sequence).

This TCR was sampled from a woman under 30 with stable Graves' hyperthyroidism. The sequencing sample was made of peripheral blood. This sequence joins TRBV20-1 and TRBJ1-1; 7 bases line up with TRBD1. The CDR3 DNA reads TGCAGTGCTAAAAGGACAGGGAACACTGAAGCTTTCTTT. Its translation is CSAKRTGNTEAFF.